This entry lists 5 T cell receptor beta chains sequenced from one sample in a study of T cell responses to AZD1222 COVID-19 vaccine. Sequenced by immunoSEQ multiplex PCR; TCRdb stores in-frame clones only, minus some. The sample lists some 99,000 clones, around 93% occurring once. The sequencing here drew on peripheral blood, taken on day 0 of AZD1222 vaccination. These receptors all stem from an adult in good health.

This chain uses TRBV3-1 (or the pseudogene TRBV3-2) with TRBJ2-5; D gene ambiguous. V gave up 4 bases and J gave up 3 bases, with 12 bases separating them. Germline V gene data show CDR1 as LGHDT and CDR2 as YNNKEL (reference sequence). There are 14 residues in the CDR3. The CDR3 region is CASSPPGRKETQYF. The CDR3 DNA sequence: TGTGCCAGCAGCCCGCCCGGGCGCAAAGAGACCCAGTACTTC.

The rearrangement joins TRBV9 to TRBJ1-2; the D is unclear. Germline V gene sequence: CDR1 SGDLS, CDR2 YYNGEE. The CDR3 has 12 residues. V was clipped by 4 bases and J by 8 bases, with 12 bases between them. DNA of the CDR3: TGTGCCAGCAGCCCCCCAGTTGGCGGCTACACCTTC. Amino acids: CASSPPVGGYTF.

The CDR3 reads CASSYRATNYGYTF. CDR3 coding DNA: TGTGCCAGCAGTTACCGGGCCACTAACTATGGCTACACCTTC. V usage is TRBV6-2 or TRBV6-3 and J usage is TRBJ1-2; D gene uncertain. The CDR3 sequence is 14 residues long. Trimming took 2 bases from V and 0 from J, leaving 7 bases between them. Germline assignment: CDR1 MNHEY and CDR2 SVGEGT.

This chain uses TRBV5-5 with TRBJ1-2; tentative D call: TRBD1 (5 bases). With 1 base removed from V and 3 bases from J, the gap between germline ends came to 13 bases. Germline V gene lookup returns CDR1 SGHKS and CDR2 YYEKEE (reference sequence). This CDR3 has 15 amino acids. CDR3 residues: CASSLSQGGYYGYTF. CDR3 sequence (DNA): TGTGCCAGCAGCTTGTCCCAGGGCGGGTACTATGGCTACACCTTC.

This chain connects TRBV19 to TRBJ1-2; a possible D gene is TRBD1 (5 bases). Germline values: CDR1 LNHDA, CDR2 SQIVND (reference sequence). The CDR3 extends over 14 amino acids. V lost 8 bases, J lost 7 bases, and 20 bases lay in between. The CDR3 reads CASPPRGGDGGYTF. CDR3 DNA sequence: TGTGCCAGTCCACCGAGGGGAGGGGACGGTGGCTACACCTTC. Using reference TRBV19 and TRBJ1-2 for the parts outside the CDR3, the full variable domain is DGGITQSPKYLFRKEGQNVTLSCEQNLNHDAMYWYRQDPGQGLRLIYYSQIVNDFQKGDIAEGYSVSREKKESFPLTVTSAQKNPTAFYLCASPPRGGDGGYTFGSGTRLTVV.